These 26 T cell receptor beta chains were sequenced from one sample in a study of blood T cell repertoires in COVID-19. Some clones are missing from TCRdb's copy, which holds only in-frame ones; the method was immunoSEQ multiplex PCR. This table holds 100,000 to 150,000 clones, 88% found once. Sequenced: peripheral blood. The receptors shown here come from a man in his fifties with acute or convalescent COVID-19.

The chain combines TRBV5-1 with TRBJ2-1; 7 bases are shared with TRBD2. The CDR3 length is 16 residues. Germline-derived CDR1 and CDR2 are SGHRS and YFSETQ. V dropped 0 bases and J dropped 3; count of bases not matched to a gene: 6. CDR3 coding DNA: TGCGCCAGCAGCTTGGCCGCGGCTAGCGGCTACAATGAGCAGTTCTTC. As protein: CASSLAAASGYNEQFF.

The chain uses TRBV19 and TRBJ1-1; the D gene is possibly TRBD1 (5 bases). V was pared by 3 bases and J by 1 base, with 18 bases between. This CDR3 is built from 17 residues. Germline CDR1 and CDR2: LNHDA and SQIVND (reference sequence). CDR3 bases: TGTGCCAGTAGTATCCGAAAGGGGAAGGCCGCGAACACTGAAGCTTTCTTT. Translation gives CASSIRKGKAANTEAFF.

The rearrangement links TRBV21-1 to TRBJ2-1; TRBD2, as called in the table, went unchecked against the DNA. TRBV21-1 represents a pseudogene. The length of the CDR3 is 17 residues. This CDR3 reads CASSKRPEDTAGKEQFF. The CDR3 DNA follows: TGTGCCAGCAGCAAAAGGCCAGAGGATACCGCGGGGAAGGAGCAGTTCTTC.

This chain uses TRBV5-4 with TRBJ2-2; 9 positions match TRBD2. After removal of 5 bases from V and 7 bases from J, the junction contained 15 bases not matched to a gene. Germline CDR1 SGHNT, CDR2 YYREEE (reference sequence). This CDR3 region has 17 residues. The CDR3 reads CASSPEQGLARGGELFF. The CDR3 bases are TGTGCCAGCAGTCCTGAACAGGGACTAGCCAGGGGCGGGGAGCTGTTTTTT.

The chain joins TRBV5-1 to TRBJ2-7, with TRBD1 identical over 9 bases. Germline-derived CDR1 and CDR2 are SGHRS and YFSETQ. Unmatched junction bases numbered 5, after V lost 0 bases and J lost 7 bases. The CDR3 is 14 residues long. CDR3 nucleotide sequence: TGCGCCAGCAGCTTGGACAGGGGGCATTTTGAGCAGTACTTC. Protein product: CASSLDRGHFEQYF.

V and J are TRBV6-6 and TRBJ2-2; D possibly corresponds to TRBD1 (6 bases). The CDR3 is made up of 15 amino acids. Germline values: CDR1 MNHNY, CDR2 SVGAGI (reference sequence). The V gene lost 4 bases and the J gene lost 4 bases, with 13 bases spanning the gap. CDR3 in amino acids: CASSWLRGTTGELFF. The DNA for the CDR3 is TGTGCCAGCAGTTGGCTCAGGGGAACCACCGGGGAGCTGTTTTTT.

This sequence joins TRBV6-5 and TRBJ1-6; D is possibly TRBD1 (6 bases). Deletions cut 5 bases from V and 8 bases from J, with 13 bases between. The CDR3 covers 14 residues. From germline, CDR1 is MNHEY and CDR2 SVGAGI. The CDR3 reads CASSRGAVDSPLHF. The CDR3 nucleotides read TGTGCCAGCAGTCGGGGGGCCGTCGATTCACCCCTCCACTTT.

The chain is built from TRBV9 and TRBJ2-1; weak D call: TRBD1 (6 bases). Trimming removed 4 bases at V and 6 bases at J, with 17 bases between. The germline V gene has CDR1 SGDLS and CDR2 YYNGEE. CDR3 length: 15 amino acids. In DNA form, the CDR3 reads TGTGCCAGCAGCCAATTTGGACAGAAAACCAATGAGCAGTTCTTC. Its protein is CASSQFGQKTNEQFF.

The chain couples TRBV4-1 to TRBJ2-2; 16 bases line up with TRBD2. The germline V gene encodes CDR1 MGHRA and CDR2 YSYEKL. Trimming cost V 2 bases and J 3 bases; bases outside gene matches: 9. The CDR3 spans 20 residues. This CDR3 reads CASSQSPGLAGGRDTGELFF. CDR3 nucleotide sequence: TGCGCCAGCAGCCAATCTCCGGGACTAGCGGGAGGGAGGGACACCGGGGAGCTGTTTTTT.

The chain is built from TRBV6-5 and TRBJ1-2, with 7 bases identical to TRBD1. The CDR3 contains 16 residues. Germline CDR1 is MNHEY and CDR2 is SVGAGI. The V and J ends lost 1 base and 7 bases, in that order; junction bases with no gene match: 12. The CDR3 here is CASSYFGVETGSGYTF. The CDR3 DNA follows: TGTGCCAGCAGTTACTTTGGGGTCGAGACAGGGTCTGGCTACACCTTC.

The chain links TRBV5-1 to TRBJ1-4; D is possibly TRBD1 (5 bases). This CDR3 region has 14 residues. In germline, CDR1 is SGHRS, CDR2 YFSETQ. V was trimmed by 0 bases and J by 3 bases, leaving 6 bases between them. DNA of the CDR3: TGCGCCAGCAGCTTGGAGACAGCTAATGAAAAACTGTTTTTT. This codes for CASSLETANEKLFF.

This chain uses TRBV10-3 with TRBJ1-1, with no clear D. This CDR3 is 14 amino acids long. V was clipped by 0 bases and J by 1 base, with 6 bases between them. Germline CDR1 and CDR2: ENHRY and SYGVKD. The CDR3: CAISESAGNTEAFF. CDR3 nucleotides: TGTGCCATCAGTGAGTCAGCAGGGAACACTGAAGCTTTCTTT.

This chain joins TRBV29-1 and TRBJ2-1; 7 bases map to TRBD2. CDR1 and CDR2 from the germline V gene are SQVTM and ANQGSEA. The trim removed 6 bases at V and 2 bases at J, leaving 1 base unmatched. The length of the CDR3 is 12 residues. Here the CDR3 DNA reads TGCAGCGTGGCGGGGGCCTACAATGAGCAGTTCTTC. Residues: CSVAGAYNEQFF.

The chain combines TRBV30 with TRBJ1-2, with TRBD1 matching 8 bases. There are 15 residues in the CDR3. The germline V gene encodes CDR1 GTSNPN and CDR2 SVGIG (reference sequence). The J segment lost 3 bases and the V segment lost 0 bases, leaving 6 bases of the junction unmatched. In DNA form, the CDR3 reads TGTGCCTGGAGTGTCCGCAGGGGGCGCGACTATGGCTACACCTTC. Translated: CAWSVRRGRDYGYTF.

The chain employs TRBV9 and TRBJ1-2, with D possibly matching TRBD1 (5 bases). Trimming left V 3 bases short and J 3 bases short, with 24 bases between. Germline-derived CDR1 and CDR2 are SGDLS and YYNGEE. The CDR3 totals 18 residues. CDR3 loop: CASSGVGQSGVFDYGYTF. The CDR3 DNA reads TGTGCCAGCAGCGGGGTGGGTCAGTCGGGGGTATTTGACTATGGCTACACCTTC. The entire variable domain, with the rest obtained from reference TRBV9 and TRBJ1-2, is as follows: DSGVTQTPKHLITATGQRVTLRCSPRSGDLSVYWYQQSLDQGLQFLIQYYNGEERAKGNILERFSAQQFPDLHSELNLSSLELGDSALYFCASSGVGQSGVFDYGYTFGSGTRLTVV.

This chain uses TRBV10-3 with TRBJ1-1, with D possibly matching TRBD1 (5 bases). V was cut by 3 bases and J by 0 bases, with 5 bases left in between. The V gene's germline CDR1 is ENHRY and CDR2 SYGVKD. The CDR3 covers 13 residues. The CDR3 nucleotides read TGTGCCATCAGTGACAGGGTGAACACTGAAGCTTTCTTT. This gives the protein CAISDRVNTEAFF.

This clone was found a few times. In DNA form, the CDR3 reads TGTGCCAGCAGTTCCTTAGACCGGGTGGGAGCTTTCTTT. Its protein is CASSSLDRVGAFF. The genes are TRBV27 and TRBJ1-1; unclear D gene. Trimming removed 4 bases at V and 10 bases at J, with 16 bases between. Germline V gene lookup returns CDR1 MNHEY and CDR2 SMNVEV (reference sequence). The CDR3 has 13 amino acids.

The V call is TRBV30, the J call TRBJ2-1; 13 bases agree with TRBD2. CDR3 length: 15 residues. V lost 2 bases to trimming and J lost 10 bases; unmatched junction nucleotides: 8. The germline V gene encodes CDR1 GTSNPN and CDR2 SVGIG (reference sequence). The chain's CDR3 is CAWSPLAGGPGEQFF. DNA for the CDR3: TGTGCCTGGAGTCCACTAGCGGGAGGGCCAGGGGAGCAGTTCTTC.

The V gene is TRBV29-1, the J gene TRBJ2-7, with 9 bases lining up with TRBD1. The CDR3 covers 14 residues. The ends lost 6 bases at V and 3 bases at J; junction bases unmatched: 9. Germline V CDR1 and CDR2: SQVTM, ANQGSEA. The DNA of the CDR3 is TGCAGCGTGGTGGACAGGGGAACGGTCTACGAGCAGTACTTC. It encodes CSVVDRGTVYEQYF.

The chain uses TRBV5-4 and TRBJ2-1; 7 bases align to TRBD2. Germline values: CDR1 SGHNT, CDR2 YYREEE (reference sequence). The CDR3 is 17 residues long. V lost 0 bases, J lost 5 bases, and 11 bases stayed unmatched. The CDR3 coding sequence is TGTGCCAGCAGCTTGGGGGCCCCGGGACTACTCAACAATGAGCAGTTCTTC. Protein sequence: CASSLGAPGLLNNEQFF.

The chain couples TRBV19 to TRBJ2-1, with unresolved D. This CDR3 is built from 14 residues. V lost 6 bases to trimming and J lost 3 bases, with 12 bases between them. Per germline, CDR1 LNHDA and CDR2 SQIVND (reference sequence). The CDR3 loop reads CASSTRANYNEQFF. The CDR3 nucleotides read TGTGCCAGTAGCACCAGAGCGAACTACAATGAGCAGTTCTTC.

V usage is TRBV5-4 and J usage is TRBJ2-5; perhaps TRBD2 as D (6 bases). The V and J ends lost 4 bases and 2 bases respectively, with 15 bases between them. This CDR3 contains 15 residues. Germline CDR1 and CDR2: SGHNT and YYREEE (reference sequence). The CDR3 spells CASSGQSGTQETQYF. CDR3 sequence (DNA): TGTGCCAGCAGCGGGCAAAGTGGGACTCAAGAGACCCAGTACTTC.

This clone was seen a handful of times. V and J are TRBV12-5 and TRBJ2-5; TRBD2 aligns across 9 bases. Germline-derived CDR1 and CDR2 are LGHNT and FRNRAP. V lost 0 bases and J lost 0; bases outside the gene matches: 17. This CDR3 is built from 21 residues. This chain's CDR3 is CASGLVLSAIAGERYQETQYF. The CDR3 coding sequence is TGTGCTAGTGGTTTGGTACTGTCGGCGATAGCGGGAGAGAGGTACCAAGAGACCCAGTACTTC.

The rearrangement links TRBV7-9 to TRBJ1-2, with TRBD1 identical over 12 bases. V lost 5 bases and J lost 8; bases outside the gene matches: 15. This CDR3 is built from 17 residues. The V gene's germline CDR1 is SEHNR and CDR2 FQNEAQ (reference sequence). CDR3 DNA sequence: TGTGCCAGCAGCCCAACGGGGACAGGGGGCGTCGCGCACGGCTACACCTTC. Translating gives CASSPTGTGGVAHGYTF.

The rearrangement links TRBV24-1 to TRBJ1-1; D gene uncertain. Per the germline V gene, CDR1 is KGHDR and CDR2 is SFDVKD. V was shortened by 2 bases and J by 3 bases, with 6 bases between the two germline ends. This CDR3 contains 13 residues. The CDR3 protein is CATSDSSHTEAFF. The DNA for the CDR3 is TGTGCCACCAGTGATTCAAGCCACACTGAAGCTTTCTTT.

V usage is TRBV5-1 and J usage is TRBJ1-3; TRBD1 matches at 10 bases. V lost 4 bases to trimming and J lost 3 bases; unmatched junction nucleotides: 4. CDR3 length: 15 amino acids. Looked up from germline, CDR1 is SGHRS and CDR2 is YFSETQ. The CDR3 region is CASSPRTGGGNTIYF. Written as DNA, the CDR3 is TGCGCCAGCAGCCCGAGGACAGGGGGTGGAAACACCATATATTTT.